This record covers a single T cell receptor (beta chain). This sample also contains other DNA sequences that code for the same CDR3. The table came from immunoSEQ multiplex PCR; TCRdb's copy has only in-frame clones and leaves some out. The sample yields 330,000 or so clones, about 61% seen once. This record belongs to a study of cytotoxic CD8 clonotypes in ibrutinib-treated CLL. About the study: The patient breakdown showed 10 to 12 relapsed/refractory and around 16 treatment-naive cases, with about 18 IGHV unmutated. Across samples, productive templates numbered around 260,000 and productive rearrangements reached 75,000 to 100,000 on average. Results showed about 25 partial and 2 complete responses; following median approximately 68 months, 14 remained remitted, approximately twelve advanced.

The CDR3 covers 12 residues. Trimming took 0 bases from V and 7 from J, leaving 8 bases between them. From germline, CDR1 is SGDLS and CDR2 YYNGEE. This specimen consisted of PBMCs, obtained after 36 months of ibrutinib treatment. The chain couples TRBV9 to TRBJ2-7; D is ambiguous. The sequence came from a human donor with chronic lymphocytic leukemia. The CDR3 loop reads CASSVGLGEQYF. CDR3 in DNA: TGTGCCAGCAGCGTAGGCTTAGGGGAGCAGTACTTC. The whole variable domain, filled in from reference TRBV9 and TRBJ2-7, reads DSGVTQTPKHLITATGQRVTLRCSPRSGDLSVYWYQQSLDQGLQFLIQYYNGEERAKGNILERFSAQQFPDLHSELNLSSLELGDSALYFCASSVGLGEQYFGPGTRLTVT.